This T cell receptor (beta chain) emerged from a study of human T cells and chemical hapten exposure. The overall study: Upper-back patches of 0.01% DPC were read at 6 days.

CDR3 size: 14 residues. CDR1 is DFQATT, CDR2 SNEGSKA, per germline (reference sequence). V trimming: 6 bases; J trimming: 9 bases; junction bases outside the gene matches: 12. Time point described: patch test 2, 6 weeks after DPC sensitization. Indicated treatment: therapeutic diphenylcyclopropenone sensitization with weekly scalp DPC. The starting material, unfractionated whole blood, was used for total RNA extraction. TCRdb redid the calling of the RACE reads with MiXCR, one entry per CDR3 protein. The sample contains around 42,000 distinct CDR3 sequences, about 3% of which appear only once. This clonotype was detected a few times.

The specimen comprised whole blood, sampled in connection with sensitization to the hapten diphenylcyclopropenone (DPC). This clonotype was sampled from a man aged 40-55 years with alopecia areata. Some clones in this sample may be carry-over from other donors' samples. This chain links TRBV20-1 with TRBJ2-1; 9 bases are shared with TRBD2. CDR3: CSATTGTSIGEQFF. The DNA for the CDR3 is TGCAGTGCCACCACCGGGACTAGCATCGGTGAGCAGTTCTTC.